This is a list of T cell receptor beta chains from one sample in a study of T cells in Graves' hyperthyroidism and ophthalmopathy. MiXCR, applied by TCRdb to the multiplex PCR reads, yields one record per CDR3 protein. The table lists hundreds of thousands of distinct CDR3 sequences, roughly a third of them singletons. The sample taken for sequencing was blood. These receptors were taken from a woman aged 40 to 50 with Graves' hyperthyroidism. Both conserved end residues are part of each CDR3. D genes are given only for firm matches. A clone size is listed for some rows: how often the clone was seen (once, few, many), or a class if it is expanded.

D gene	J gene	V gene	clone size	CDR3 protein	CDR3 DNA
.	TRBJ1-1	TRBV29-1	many	CSASLGAFF	TGCAGCGCCTCCTTGGGAGCTTTCTTT
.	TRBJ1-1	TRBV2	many	CASSDTHGTEAFF	TGTGCCAGCAGCGATACTCACGGGACTGAAGCTTTCTTT
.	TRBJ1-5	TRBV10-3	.	CAISGTVNQPQHF	TGTGCCATCAGTGGAACGGTTAATCAGCCCCAGCATTTT
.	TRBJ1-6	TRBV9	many	CASSVDPLEGSPLHF	TGTGCCAGCAGCGTAGATCCCCTAGAAGGTTCACCCCTCCACTTT
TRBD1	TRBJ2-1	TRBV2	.	CASSEGRGQGTYNEQFF	TGTGCCAGCAGTGAAGGGAGGGGACAGGGGACCTACAATGAGCAGTTCTTC
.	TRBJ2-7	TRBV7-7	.	CASSTSGDHGSGEQYF	TGTGCTAGCAGCACCTCCGGGGACCATGGGTCGGGCGAGCAGTACTTC
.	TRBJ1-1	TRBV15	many	CATSRARGEGTEAFF	TGTGCCACCAGCAGAGCCCGAGGGGAGGGCACTGAAGCTTTCTTT
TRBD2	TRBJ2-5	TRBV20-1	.	CSAKRGLGKDF	TGCAGTGCTAAGAGGGGACTAGGAAAGGACTTC
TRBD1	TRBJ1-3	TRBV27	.	CASSSAGGPRNTIYF	TGTGCCAGCAGTAGCGCAGGGGGCCCTAGAAACACCATATATTTT
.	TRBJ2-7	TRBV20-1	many	CSAQNQGRHEQYF	TGCAGTGCGCAGAACCAGGGGCGCCACGAGCAGTACTTC
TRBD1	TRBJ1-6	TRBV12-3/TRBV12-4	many	CASSLQEGADSPLHF	TGTGCCAGCAGCCTCCAAGAGGGGGCCGATTCACCCCTCCACTTT
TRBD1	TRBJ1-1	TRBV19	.	CAGSAGTVKTEAFF	TGTGCCGGTAGCGCAGGGACAGTTAAAACCGAAGCTTTCTTT
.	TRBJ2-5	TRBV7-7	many	CASSSRDSSVETQYF	TGTGCTAGCAGCTCGCGGGACAGCTCTGTAGAGACCCAGTACTTC
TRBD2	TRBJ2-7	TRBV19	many	CASSRRTSGGIYEQYF	TGTGCCAGTAGCCGCCGGACTAGCGGGGGAATATACGAGCAGTACTTC
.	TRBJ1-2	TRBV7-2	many	CASRHRGPHYGYTF	TGTGCCAGCAGGCATCGGGGGCCCCACTATGGCTACACCTTC
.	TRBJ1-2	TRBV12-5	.	CASGLTTQGNYGYTF	TGTGCTAGTGGTTTGACCACCCAGGGTAACTATGGCTACACCTTC
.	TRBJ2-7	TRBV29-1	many	CSVEDTYEQYF	TGCAGCGTTGAGGATACCTACGAGCAGTACTTC
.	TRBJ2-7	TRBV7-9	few	CASSSRAGDEQYF	TGTGCCAGCAGCAGCCGGGCCGGCGACGAGCAGTACTTC
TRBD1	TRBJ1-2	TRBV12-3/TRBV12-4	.	CASSFATGDGYTF	TGTGCCAGCAGTTTCGCGACAGGGGACGGCTACACCTTC
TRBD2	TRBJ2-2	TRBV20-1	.	CGAVGPGTSGRRDTGELFF	TGCGGTGCTGTAGGCCCCGGGACTAGCGGGAGAAGGGACACCGGGGAGCTGTTTTTT
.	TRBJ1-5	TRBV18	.	CASSRRGERQPQHF	TGTGCCAGCTCAAGGAGGGGGGAGAGGCAGCCCCAGCATTTT
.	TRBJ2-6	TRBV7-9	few	CASSLIHSGANVLTF	TGTGCCAGCAGCTTAATCCACTCTGGGGCCAACGTCCTGACTTTC
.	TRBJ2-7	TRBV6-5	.	CASRSRLSPPGEQYF	TGTGCCAGCCGTTCGAGACTTTCCCCTCCTGGCGAGCAGTACTTC
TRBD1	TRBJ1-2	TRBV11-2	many	CASSRTGGGVGYGYTF	TGTGCCAGCAGCAGAACAGGGGGAGGGGTCGGCTATGGCTACACCTTC
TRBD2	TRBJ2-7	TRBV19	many	CASSIPGLAANEQYF	TGTGCCAGTAGTATCCCGGGACTAGCTGCCAACGAGCAGTACTTC
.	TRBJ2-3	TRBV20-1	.	CSALTGWVADTQYF	TGCAGTGCCCTCACGGGGTGGGTTGCAGATACGCAGTATTTT
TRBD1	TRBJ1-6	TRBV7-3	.	CASSLTSTGSSPLHF	TGTGCCAGCAGCTTAACGTCGACAGGGAGTTCACCCCTCCACTTT
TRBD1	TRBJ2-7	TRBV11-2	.	CASSLGQGPGEQYF	TGTGCCAGCAGCTTAGGACAGGGCCCGGGCGAGCAGTACTTC
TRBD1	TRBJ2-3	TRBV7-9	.	CASSQALGQGSDTQYF	TGTGCCAGCAGCCAAGCCTTAGGACAGGGTTCCGATACGCAGTATTTT
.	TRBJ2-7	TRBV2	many	CASRRGAYEQYF	TGTGCCAGCCGGAGGGGTGCCTACGAGCAGTACTTC